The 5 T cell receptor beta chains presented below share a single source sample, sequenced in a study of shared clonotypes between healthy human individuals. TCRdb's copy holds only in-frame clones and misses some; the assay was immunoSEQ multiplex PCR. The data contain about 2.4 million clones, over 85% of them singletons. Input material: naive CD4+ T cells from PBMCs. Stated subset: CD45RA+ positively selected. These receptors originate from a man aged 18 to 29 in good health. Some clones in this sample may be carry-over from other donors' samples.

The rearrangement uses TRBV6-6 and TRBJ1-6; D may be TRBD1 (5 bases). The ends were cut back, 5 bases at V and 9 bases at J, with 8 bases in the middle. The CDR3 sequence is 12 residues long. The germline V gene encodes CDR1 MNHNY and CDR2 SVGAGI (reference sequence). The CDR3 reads CASSAGFSPLHF. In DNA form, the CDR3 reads TGTGCCAGCAGTGCAGGGTTTTCACCCCTCCACTTT.

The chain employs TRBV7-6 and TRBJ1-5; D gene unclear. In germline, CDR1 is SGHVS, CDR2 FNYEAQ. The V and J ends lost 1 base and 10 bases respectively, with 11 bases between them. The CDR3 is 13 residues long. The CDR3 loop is CASSLEQFGPQHF. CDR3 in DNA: TGTGCCAGCAGCTTAGAACAGTTTGGACCCCAGCATTTT.

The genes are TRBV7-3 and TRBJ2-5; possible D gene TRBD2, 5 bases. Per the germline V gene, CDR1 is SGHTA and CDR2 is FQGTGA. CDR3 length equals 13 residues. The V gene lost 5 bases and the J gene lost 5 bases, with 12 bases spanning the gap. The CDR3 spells CASSPSGEETQYF. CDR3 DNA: TGTGCCAGCAGCCCCAGTGGGGAGGAGACCCAGTACTTC.

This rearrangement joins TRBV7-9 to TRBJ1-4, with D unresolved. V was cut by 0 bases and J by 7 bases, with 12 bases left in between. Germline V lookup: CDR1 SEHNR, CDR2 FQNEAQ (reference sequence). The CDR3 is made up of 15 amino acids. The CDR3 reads CASSLASGFVEKLFF. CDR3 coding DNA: TGTGCCAGCAGCTTAGCGTCCGGGTTTGTTGAAAAACTGTTTTTT.

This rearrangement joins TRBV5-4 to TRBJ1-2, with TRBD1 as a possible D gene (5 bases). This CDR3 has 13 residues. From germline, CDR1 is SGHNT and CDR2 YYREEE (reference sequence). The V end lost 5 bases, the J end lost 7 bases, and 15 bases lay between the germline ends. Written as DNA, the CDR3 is TGTGCCAGCAGGACGACGGGGGGAGGTGGCTACACCTTC. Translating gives CASRTTGGGGYTF.